This T cell receptor (beta chain) is from a study of metastatic and nonmetastatic thyroid tumors. None of the patients had undergone any treatment ahead of thyroid surgery. Germline loops: CDR1 SGHRS, CDR2 YFSETQ. J lost 8 bases, V lost 4 bases, and 6 bases had no gene match. The CDR3 totals 15 residues. MiXCR re-clonotyped the PCR reads for TCRdb. The table records some 30,000 clones, 3.5% to 5% of them present only once. In the case of this clone: This may arise from a read error, as a much more abundant clone is one base away.

Sequenced material: blood. This TCR came from a female donor with papillary thyroid cancer or a benign thyroid nodule (not recorded which). Some clones in this sample may be carry-over from other donors' samples. V and J are TRBV5-1 and TRBJ2-4, with TRBD2 matching over 13 bases. The CDR3 nucleotides read TGCGCCAGCAGCAAAGGACTAGCGGGAGTAGACATTCAGTACTTC. The encoded protein is CASSKGLAGVDIQYF.